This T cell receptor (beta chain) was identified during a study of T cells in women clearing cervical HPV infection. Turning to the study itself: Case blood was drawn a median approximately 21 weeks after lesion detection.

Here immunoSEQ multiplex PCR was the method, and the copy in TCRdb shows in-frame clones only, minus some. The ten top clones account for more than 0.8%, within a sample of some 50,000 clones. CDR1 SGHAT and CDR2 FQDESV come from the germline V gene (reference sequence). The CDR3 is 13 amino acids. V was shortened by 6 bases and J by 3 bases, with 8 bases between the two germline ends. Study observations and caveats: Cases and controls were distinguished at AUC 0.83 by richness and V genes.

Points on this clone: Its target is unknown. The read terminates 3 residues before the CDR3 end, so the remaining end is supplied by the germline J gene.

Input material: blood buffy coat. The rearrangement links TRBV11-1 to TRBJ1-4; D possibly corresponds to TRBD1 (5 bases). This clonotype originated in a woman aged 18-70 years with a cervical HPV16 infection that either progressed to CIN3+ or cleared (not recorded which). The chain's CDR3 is CASRRQPNEKLFF. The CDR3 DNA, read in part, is TGTGCCAGCAGAAGACAGCCTAATGAAAAA.